This passage covers 24 T cell receptor beta chains from one sample sequenced in a study of shared clonotypes between healthy human individuals (TCRdb year 2020). Library prep was done by the immunoSEQ multiplex PCR assay. TCRdb stores this immuneACCESS table with in-frame sequences only. Part of the clones is absent; in the studies checked, under half of the shortfall reflects unresolved V genes, and no reason is known for the rest. Here the sample has 2 million to 2.5 million clones; under 97% occur a single time. The top ten constitute less than 0.15% of the sample. The material sequenced was naive CD4+ T cells sorted from blood. The label giving this sample's cell subset or site can be read as: CD45RA+ positively selected. These receptors were obtained from a man aged 18 to 30 in good health.

The table lists this clone with a count of one. The chain has TRBV12-2 and TRBJ1-1; TRBD1 is the table's D call and was not checked against the DNA. TRBV12-2 is marked as a pseudogene. This CDR3 has 21 amino acids. DNA of the CDR3: TGTGCAAGTCGCTCCAGACTATTGAGGGGACAGGGAGGGATTAGCGACACTGAAGCTTTCTTT. Amino acid sequence: CASRSRLLRGQGGISDTEAFF.

The chain joins TRBV19 to TRBJ1-2; no clear D gene. Trimming stripped 7 bases from V and 7 bases from J, with 19 bases between. CDR1 is LNHDA and CDR2 is SQIVND in the germline V gene (reference sequence). The CDR3 spans 14 residues. The CDR3 bases are TGTGCCAGTACCCATATCCTGAGGCGAGGTGGCTACACCTTC. This encodes CASTHILRRGGYTF. Combining the CDR3 with reference TRBV19 and TRBJ1-2 gives the whole variable domain DGGITQSPKYLFRKEGQNVTLSCEQNLNHDAMYWYRQDPGQGLRLIYYSQIVNDFQKGDIAEGYSVSREKKESFPLTVTSAQKNPTAFYLCASTHILRRGGYTFGSGTRLTVV.

The J gene is TRBJ2-7, the V gene TRBV5-6; 9 nucleotides agree with TRBD2. Germline V gene sequence: CDR1 SGHDT, CDR2 YYEEEE. The CDR3 sequence is 15 residues long. Trimming cost V 4 bases and J 2 bases; bases outside gene matches: 7. CDR3 DNA sequence: TGTGCCAGCAGCGCCGGACTAGCGATCCCCTACGAGCAGTACTTC. The encoded protein is CASSAGLAIPYEQYF.

The rearrangement links TRBV2 to TRBJ1-6, with TRBD1 matching 8 bases. CDR1 is SNHLY, CDR2 FYNNEI, per germline. The length of the CDR3 is 13 residues. V lost 6 bases and J lost 9; bases outside the gene matches: 4. The CDR3 sequence: CASRTGVSSPLHF. CDR3 bases: TGTGCCAGCAGGACAGGGGTTAGTTCACCCCTCCACTTT.

This clone has just one count. The chain has TRBV6-1 and TRBJ1-1; 8 bases are shared with TRBD1. The germline V gene encodes CDR1 MNHNS and CDR2 SASEGT. The CDR3 has 14 amino acids. V lost 3 bases, J lost 10 bases, and 10 bases stayed unmatched. CDR3 residues: CASSEAGGVRLAFF. The CDR3 DNA is TGTGCCAGCAGTGAGGCAGGGGGCGTACGGCTAGCTTTCTTT.

The rearrangement links TRBV10-3 to TRBJ1-1, with D perhaps matching TRBD1 (5 bases). Germline assignment: CDR1 ENHRY and CDR2 SYGVKD. CDR3 length equals 14 residues. Trimming left V 5 bases short and J 4 bases short, with 14 bases between. The CDR3, as DNA: TGTGCCATCAGTCCGAGAGGGGTGAGCACTGAAGCTTTCTTT. Its translation: CAISPRGVSTEAFF.

The rearrangement uses TRBV5-1 and TRBJ2-7; 10 bases fit TRBD2. CDR1 SGHRS and CDR2 YFSETQ come from the germline V gene. CDR3 length equals 14 residues. The junction had 2 bases not matched to a gene; V was cut back by 3 bases and J by 2 bases. The CDR3 DNA follows: TGCGCCAGCAGCTCGACTAGCGGGCCCTACGAGCAGTACTTC. Its protein is CASSSTSGPYEQYF.

Only one count was recorded for this clone. CDR3 DNA: TGCGCCAGCAGCTTGGAAAGTTCTGAAGCTTTCTTT. Translating gives CASSLESSEAFF. The rearrangement uses TRBV5-1 and TRBJ1-1, with D unclear. Germline V gene data show CDR1 as SGHRS and CDR2 as YFSETQ. This CDR3 region has 12 residues. The germline V and J ends were trimmed by 0 bases and 6 bases, with 6 bases remaining between them.

This clone was recorded once. The chain carries TRBV30 and TRBJ1-2; TRBD1 matches at 9 bases. The length of the CDR3 is 14 residues. After removal of 1 base from V and 4 bases from J, the junction contained 4 bases not matched to a gene. Germline values: CDR1 GTSNPN, CDR2 SVGIG (reference sequence). CDR3 residues: CAWSETGGGYGYTF. CDR3 coding DNA: TGTGCCTGGAGTGAAACAGGGGGCGGCTATGGCTACACCTTC.

This chain connects TRBV9 to TRBJ1-3; D unresolved. Germline V gives CDR1 SGDLS, CDR2 YYNGEE. Trimming pared 4 bases from V and 2 bases from J, leaving 7 bases between. This CDR3 contains 13 residues. CDR3 DNA: TGTGCCAGCAGCCCAACCACTGGAAACACCATATATTTT. Amino acid sequence: CASSPTTGNTIYF.

The chain couples TRBV6-1 to TRBJ2-5; 10 nucleotides agree with TRBD2. Germline lookup yields CDR1 MNHNS and CDR2 SASEGT. The CDR3 contains 14 residues. The V and J ends lost 8 bases and 7 bases, in that order; junction bases with no gene match: 10. The CDR3: CASDQREGVGTQYF. Here the CDR3 DNA reads TGTGCCAGCGATCAGCGGGAGGGGGTCGGGACCCAGTACTTC.

The rearrangement links TRBV7-2 to TRBJ2-7, with 9 bases identical to TRBD1. The CDR3 has 16 amino acids. Germline values: CDR1 SGHTA, CDR2 FQGNSA. V lost 5 bases to trimming and J lost 6 bases; unmatched junction nucleotides: 14. The CDR3 DNA follows: TGTGCCAGCAGCCAATCGTCATGGACAGGGGTTGTCGAGCAGTACTTC. Amino acid sequence: CASSQSSWTGVVEQYF.

The chain links TRBV6-1 to TRBJ1-2; D is undetermined. The CDR3 runs 14 residues. With 2 bases removed from V and 4 bases from J, the gap between germline ends came to 11 bases. The V gene's germline CDR1 is MNHNS and CDR2 SASEGT. CDR3 sequence (DNA): TGTGCCAGCAGTGAATATTCAGAGTCCTATGGCTACACCTTC. It translates to CASSEYSESYGYTF.

This sequence joins TRBV19 and TRBJ1-2; D might be TRBD1 (6 bases). CDR1 and CDR2 from the germline V gene are LNHDA and SQIVND (reference sequence). This CDR3 comprises 13 residues. The V and J ends lost 6 bases and 5 bases respectively, with 13 bases between them. The CDR3 sequence is CASRRDRLYGYTF. The CDR3 nucleotides read TGTGCCAGTAGAAGAGACAGGCTATATGGCTACACCTTC.

This rearrangement joins TRBV6-4 to TRBJ2-7; 9 nucleotides agree with TRBD1. This CDR3 region has 14 residues. V lost 7 bases and J lost 6; bases outside the gene matches: 10. The V gene's germline CDR1 is MRHNA and CDR2 SNTAGT. This CDR3 is CASKEGQGSSEQYF. The CDR3 DNA follows: TGTGCCAGCAAGGAGGGACAGGGTAGTTCCGAGCAGTACTTC.

This clone showed up just once. V gene TRBV6-5 combines with J gene TRBJ1-4; 12 nucleotides line up with TRBD1. The CDR3 consists of 15 residues. CDR1 and CDR2 from the germline V gene are MNHEY and SVGAGI. J lost 10 bases, V lost 6 bases, and 9 bases had no gene match. Written as DNA, the CDR3 is TGTGCCAGCAGAGAACCGGGACAGGGGGCCCGAAAACTGTTTTTT. It specifies CASREPGQGARKLFF.

The genes are TRBV2 and TRBJ1-5; D is possibly TRBD1 (6 bases). The ends were cut back, 4 bases at V and 2 bases at J, with 9 bases in the middle. Germline V lookup: CDR1 SNHLY, CDR2 FYNNEI. The CDR3 is 14 residues long. The CDR3 region is CASSVQGRNQPQHF. CDR3 DNA: TGTGCCAGCAGTGTACAGGGACGCAATCAGCCCCAGCATTTT.

The chain has TRBV5-1 and TRBJ2-3; 10 bases line up with TRBD2. CDR1 is SGHRS and CDR2 is YFSETQ in the germline V gene. The V segment lost 1 base and the J segment 2 bases; nucleotides outside the gene matches: 10. The CDR3 consists of 18 residues. DNA for the CDR3: TGCGCCAGCAGCTTGAATCCACTAGCGGGGCCTACCACAGATACGCAGTATTTT. Its translation: CASSLNPLAGPTTDTQYF.

V and J are TRBV6-6 and TRBJ2-7, with D uncertain. The germline V and J ends were trimmed by 5 bases and 0 bases, with 11 bases remaining between them. This CDR3 is 14 amino acids long. Looked up from germline, CDR1 is MNHNY and CDR2 is SVGAGI (reference sequence). This CDR3 reads CASSLLIPSYEQYF. Here the CDR3 DNA reads TGTGCCAGCAGTCTACTTATCCCCTCCTACGAGCAGTACTTC.

The rearrangement links TRBV6-5 to TRBJ1-2; unclear D gene. Germline lookup yields CDR1 MNHEY and CDR2 SVGAGI. CDR3 length: 13 amino acids. V was pared by 6 bases and J by 5 bases, with 13 bases between. CDR3 protein: CASSPVEGYGYTF. CDR3 DNA sequence: TGTGCCAGCAGCCCCGTCGAGGGATATGGCTACACCTTC.

The gene calls are TRBV7-2 and TRBJ1-1; D not resolved. This CDR3 contains 13 residues. The germline V gene has CDR1 SGHTA and CDR2 FQGNSA. With 1 base removed from V and 4 bases from J, the gap between germline ends came to 7 bases. CDR3 in DNA: TGTGCCAGCAGCTTAGGAGGGATCACTGAAGCTTTCTTT. The encoded protein is CASSLGGITEAFF. The full variable domain, rest sourced from reference TRBV7-2 and TRBJ1-1, is GAGVSQSPSNKVTEKGKDVELRCDPISGHTALYWYRQSLGQGLEFLIYFQGNSAPDKSGLPSDRFSAERTGGSVSTLTIQRTQQEDSAVYLCASSLGGITEAFFGQGTRLTVV.

The chain joins TRBV9 to TRBJ2-5; TRBD2 matches at 11 bases. Germline trimming cut 4 bases from V and 5 bases from J; bases unmatched to any gene: 13. CDR1 and CDR2 (germline): SGDLS, YYNGEE. This CDR3 contains 17 residues. The CDR3 loop is CASSSTPLAGGRETQYF. The CDR3 DNA is TGTGCCAGCAGCTCAACCCCCCTAGCGGGAGGACGGGAGACCCAGTACTTC.

This sequence joins TRBV9 and TRBJ1-6; D ambiguous. The V and J ends lost 0 bases and 10 bases respectively, with 20 bases between them. There are 17 residues in the CDR3. The germline gives CDR1 SGDLS, CDR2 YYNGEE. CDR3: CASSVGAEGSFQSPLHF. CDR3 sequence (DNA): TGTGCCAGCAGCGTAGGGGCCGAGGGCAGCTTTCAGTCACCCCTCCACTTT.

The V gene is TRBV6-1, the J gene TRBJ2-7, with D possibly being TRBD1 (5 bases). Germline V CDR1 and CDR2: MNHNS, SASEGT. Trimming pared 9 bases from V and 4 bases from J, leaving 13 bases between. The CDR3 has 12 residues. The CDR3 region has the DNA TGTGCCAGTTCGAAAGACAGTTACGAGCAGTACTTC. Amino acids: CASSKDSYEQYF.